The clone carrying this T cell receptor beta chain was detected many times. The source of the sample is a study of molecular identifiers for immune sequencing clone quantification. Trimming removed 8 bases from V and 6 bases from J, with 11 bases in between. The CDR3 is 13 amino acids. A single record per CDR3 protein comes from TCRdb applying MiXCR to the PCR reads. This table holds 85,000 to 95,000 distinct CDR3 sequences, roughly 19% found once. This TCR derives from a human donor in good health. Some libraries in this study had Jurkat cell RNA spiked in. V usage is TRBV23-1 and J usage is TRBJ1-6; D is unclear. TRBV23-1 is identified as an open reading frame with a role that is uncertain. Material for sequencing was naive CD8+ T cells from blood, with Jurkat cell RNA spiked in. Subset in this sample: FACS-sorted CD8+CD4-CCR7+CD45RA+ naive T cells. The chain's CDR3 is CASHPRTNSPLHF. The CDR3, as DNA: TGCGCCAGCCACCCCCGGACTAATTCACCCCTCCACTTT.